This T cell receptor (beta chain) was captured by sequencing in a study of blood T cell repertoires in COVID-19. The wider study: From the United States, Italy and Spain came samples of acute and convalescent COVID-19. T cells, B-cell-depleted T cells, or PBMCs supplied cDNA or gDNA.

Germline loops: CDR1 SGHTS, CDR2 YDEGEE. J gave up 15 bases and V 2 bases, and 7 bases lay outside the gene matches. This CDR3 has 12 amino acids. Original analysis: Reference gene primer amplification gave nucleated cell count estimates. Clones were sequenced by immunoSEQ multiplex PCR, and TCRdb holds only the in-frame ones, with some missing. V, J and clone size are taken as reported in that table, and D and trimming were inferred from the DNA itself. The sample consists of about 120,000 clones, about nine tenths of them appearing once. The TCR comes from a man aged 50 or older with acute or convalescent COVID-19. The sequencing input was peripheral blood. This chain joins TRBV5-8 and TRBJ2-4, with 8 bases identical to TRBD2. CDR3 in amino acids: CASSLDSRGGYF. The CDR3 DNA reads TGTGCCAGCAGCTTAGACAGCCGGGGGGGGTACTTC. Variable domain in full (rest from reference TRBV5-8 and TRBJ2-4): EAGVTQSPTHLIKTRGQQATLRCSPISGHTSVYWYQQALGLGLQFLLWYDEGEERNRGNFPPRFSGRQFPNYSSELNVNALELEDSALYLCASSLDSRGGYFGAGTRLSVL.